Listed here are 26 T cell receptor beta chains from one sample, sequenced in a study of T cell responses to AZD1222 COVID-19 vaccine. The table came from immunoSEQ multiplex PCR; TCRdb's copy has only in-frame clones and leaves some out. The data contain 99,000 or so clones, over 90% of them seen just once; the ten biggest clones take up 4.5% to 5%. The sample consisted of peripheral blood, taken on day 0 of AZD1222 vaccination. The source is an adult in good health.

The chain couples TRBV28 to TRBJ2-3, with unresolved D. This CDR3 region has 13 residues. CDR1 is MDHEN and CDR2 is SYDVKM in the germline V gene. The V end was cut by 4 bases, the J end by 4 bases, with 9 bases between. The CDR3 DNA follows: TGTGCCAGCAGTTCTCCCGAAGCAGATACGCAGTATTTT. This gives the protein CASSSPEADTQYF.

The genes are TRBV5-1 and TRBJ1-2, with D possibly TRBD1 on 5 matching bases. The CDR3 length is 13 residues. The germline gives CDR1 SGHRS, CDR2 YFSETQ. Trimming removed 5 bases at V and 1 base at J, with 9 bases between. The CDR3 here is CASSPDSNYGYTF. In DNA form, the CDR3 reads TGCGCCAGCAGTCCAGACAGTAACTATGGCTACACCTTC.

The chain has TRBV5-1 and TRBJ2-1; D may correspond to TRBD1 or TRBD2 (5 bases each). CDR3 size: 15 residues. The V end lost 1 base, the J end lost 6 bases, and 14 bases lay between the germline ends. From germline, CDR1 is SGHRS and CDR2 YFSETQ. The CDR3 region is CASSLSAGTTNEQFF. The CDR3 DNA follows: TGCGCCAGCAGCTTGTCAGCCGGGACCACCAATGAGCAGTTCTTC.

This chain uses TRBV4-2 with TRBJ2-7, with 10 bases aligning to TRBD1. This CDR3 contains 16 residues. CDR1 LGHNA and CDR2 YNFKEQ come from the germline V gene. The ends lost 0 bases at V and 1 base at J; junction bases unmatched: 3. The CDR3: CASSQDGTGDSYEQYF. For the CDR3, the DNA is TGTGCCAGCAGCCAAGACGGGACAGGGGATTCCTACGAGCAGTACTTC.

The chain links TRBV9 to TRBJ2-3; a possible D gene is TRBD2 (6 bases). The V gene's germline CDR1 is SGDLS and CDR2 YYNGEE. V lost 3 bases, J lost 0 bases, and 8 bases lay in between. The CDR3 length is 14 residues. Written as DNA, the CDR3 is TGTGCCAGCAGCGGCAGCGGGAGCACAGATACGCAGTATTTT. Protein sequence: CASSGSGSTDTQYF.

The chain couples TRBV5-1 to TRBJ2-3; 11 positions match TRBD2. The ends lost 4 bases at V and 1 base at J; junction bases unmatched: 5. The CDR3 contains 16 residues. CDR1 is SGHRS, CDR2 YFSETQ, per germline. CDR3 coding DNA: TGCGCCAGCAGCATACTAGCGGGAGCTGGCACAGATACGCAGTATTTT. Its protein is CASSILAGAGTDTQYF.

The chain is built from TRBV2 and TRBJ2-3; no clear D gene. Trimming shortened V by 2 bases and J by 2 bases, and 5 bases separated the two germline ends. This CDR3 region has 13 residues. Germline-derived CDR1 and CDR2 are SNHLY and FYNNEI. This chain's CDR3 is CASSEQVTDTQYF. CDR3 coding DNA: TGTGCCAGCAGTGAACAAGTCACAGATACGCAGTATTTT.

The rearrangement uses TRBV7-3 and TRBJ2-3, with TRBD1 identical over 8 bases. The CDR3 contains 14 residues. Germline V gives CDR1 SGHTA, CDR2 FQGTGA. With V trimmed by 5 bases and J by 4 bases, 5 bases remained unmatched. In DNA form, the CDR3 reads TGTGCCAGCAGCCAGCAGGGGGCTTCAGATACGCAGTATTTT. Translated, it gives CASSQQGASDTQYF.

This clone was detected only a few times. This rearrangement joins TRBV12-5 to TRBJ1-3; 8 nucleotides align to TRBD1. Germline CDR1 is LGHNT and CDR2 is FRNRAP. The CDR3 sequence is 14 residues long. V lost 6 bases, J lost 4 bases, and 5 bases stayed unmatched. This CDR3 is CASGPRQGGNTIYF. CDR3 DNA: TGTGCTAGTGGCCCTAGACAGGGGGGAAACACCATATATTTT.

The chain recombines TRBV5-6 with TRBJ2-7, with 9 bases identical to TRBD2. CDR3 length equals 15 residues. Looked up from germline, CDR1 is SGHDT and CDR2 is YYEEEE. V was clipped by 4 bases and J by 6 bases; unmatched bases: 11. Here the CDR3 DNA reads TGTGCCAGCAGCCTCCCGGCTAGCGGGAACTCCGAGCAGTACTTC. This translates into CASSLPASGNSEQYF. Full variable domain (remainder filled in from reference TRBV5-6 and TRBJ2-7): DAGVTQSPTHLIKTRGQQVTLRCSPKSGHDTVSWYQQALGQGPQFIFQYYEEEERQRGNFPDRFSGHQFPNYSSELNVNALLLGDSALYLCASSLPASGNSEQYFGPGTRLTVT.

The chain recombines TRBV28 with TRBJ1-1; no clear D. CDR1 MDHEN and CDR2 SYDVKM come from the germline V gene. The V end lost 6 bases, the J end lost 0 bases, and 8 bases lay between the germline ends. This CDR3 comprises 13 residues. The CDR3 spells CASRPALNTEAFF. In DNA form, the CDR3 reads TGTGCCAGCAGGCCCGCACTGAACACTGAAGCTTTCTTT. Supplemented by reference TRBV28 and TRBJ1-1, the full variable domain reads DVKVTQSSRYLVKRTGEKVFLECVQDMDHENMFWYRQDPGLGLRLIYFSYDVKMKEKGDIPEGYSVSREKKERFSLILESASTNQTSMYLCASRPALNTEAFFGQGTRLTVV.

This clone came up a few times. V and J are TRBV6-5 and TRBJ2-2; tentatively, D is TRBD1 (5 bases). Germline CDR1 reads MNHEY; CDR2 reads SVGAGI. This CDR3 region has 15 residues. V shed 8 bases and J shed 5 bases, with 18 bases lying between them. The DNA of the CDR3 is TGTGCCAGCTCGAAGACGGGCGCAGGGACCGGGGAGCTGTTTTTT. Translation: CASSKTGAGTGELFF.

The V and J genes are TRBV24-1 and TRBJ2-2; D gene unclear. The CDR3 consists of 12 residues. With 6 bases removed from V and 6 bases from J, the gap between germline ends came to 7 bases. Germline-derived CDR1 and CDR2 are KGHDR and SFDVKD. CDR3 nucleotides: TGTGCCACCAGTCCAGGCCCCGGGGAGCTGTTTTTT. This gives the protein CATSPGPGELFF.

Only one count was recorded for this clone. The J gene is TRBJ2-7, the V gene TRBV11-3; D ambiguous. This CDR3 has 14 residues. With 3 bases removed from V and 0 bases from J, the gap between germline ends came to 9 bases. The germline gives CDR1 SGHNT, CDR2 YENEEA. CDR3 sequence: CASSFPGNSYEQYF. The CDR3, as DNA: TGTGCCAGCAGCTTTCCAGGAAACTCCTACGAGCAGTACTTC.

The chain couples TRBV14 to TRBJ2-7; 9 nucleotides align to TRBD2. The CDR3 has 16 residues. Germline values: CDR1 SGHDN, CDR2 FVKESK. J gave up 3 bases and V 0 bases, and 6 bases lay outside the gene matches. The CDR3, as DNA: TGTGCCAGCAGCCAAGATAGGCTAGCGGGATTCTACGAGCAGTACTTC. As protein: CASSQDRLAGFYEQYF.

The genes are TRBV24-1 and TRBJ2-1; the match to TRBD1 covers 7 bases. Germline trimming cut 1 base from V and 7 bases from J; bases unmatched to any gene: 0. CDR3 length: 13 residues. Germline V CDR1 and CDR2: KGHDR, SFDVKD. CDR3 sequence: CATSDFRGNEQFF. The DNA of the CDR3 is TGTGCCACCAGTGATTTCAGGGGGAATGAGCAGTTCTTC.

This chain links TRBV12-5 with TRBJ2-3; D remains ambiguous. The V gene's germline CDR1 is LGHNT and CDR2 FRNRAP. Trimming took off 3 bases at V and 3 bases at J, with 7 bases between the two ends. This CDR3 has 13 amino acids. The CDR3: CASGFQETDTQYF. The CDR3 nucleotides are TGTGCTAGTGGTTTCCAGGAAACAGATACGCAGTATTTT.

This clone is a singleton in its sample. J is TRBJ2-4 and V is TRBV7-2, with 9 bases aligning to TRBD2. CDR1 is SGHTA and CDR2 is FQGNSA in the germline V gene. The length of the CDR3 is 15 residues. Trimming at V came to 1 base and at J to 8 bases, leaving 6 bases not matched to a gene. DNA of the CDR3: TGTGCCAGCAGCTTAGGCGGGGGGGGTAGGGACATTCAGTACTTC. Translating gives CASSLGGGGRDIQYF.

V gene TRBV19 combines with J gene TRBJ2-5, with D maybe TRBD2 (5 bases). CDR3 length equals 15 residues. Trimming removed 4 bases from V and 6 bases from J, with 18 bases in between. The germline gives CDR1 LNHDA, CDR2 SQIVND (reference sequence). In DNA form, the CDR3 reads TGTGCCAGTAGTAAAGCTCCTTCGGGGAGCCAGACCCAGTACTTC. Amino acid sequence: CASSKAPSGSQTQYF.

This chain uses TRBV5-3 with TRBJ1-5; 7 nucleotides match TRBD1. TRBV5-3 is flagged as an ORF with uncertain function. J was trimmed by 8 bases and V by 10 bases; bases with no gene match: 21. This CDR3 is built from 16 residues. CDR3 sequence (DNA): TGTGCCGGTCCGACCCTCGACAGGGACTCAATTGAGCCCCAGCATTTT. It codes for CAGPTLDRDSIEPQHF.

The genes are TRBV12-5 and TRBJ1-5; D not resolved. The CDR3 consists of 13 residues. V lost 5 bases, J lost 5 bases, and 10 bases lay in between. Germline assignment: CDR1 LGHNT and CDR2 FRNRAP. This chain's CDR3 is CASGDGTHQPQHF. For the CDR3, the DNA is TGTGCTAGTGGTGACGGAACCCATCAGCCCCAGCATTTT. Drawing the rest from reference TRBV12-5 and TRBJ1-5, the complete variable domain is DARVTQTPRHKVTEMGQEVTMRCQPILGHNTVFWYRQTMMQGLELLAYFRNRAPLDDSGMPKDRFSAEMPDATLATLKIQPSEPRDSAVYFCASGDGTHQPQHFGDGTRLSIL.

V usage is TRBV7-2 and J usage is TRBJ2-7; 7 nucleotides line up with TRBD1. The junction had 8 bases not matched to a gene; V was cut back by 6 bases and J by 0 bases. CDR3 length: 15 residues. In germline, CDR1 is SGHTA, CDR2 FQGNSA. CDR3 sequence: CASRKGAGGSYEQYF. In nucleotides, the CDR3 is TGTGCCAGCAGAAAGGGGGCAGGGGGCTCCTACGAGCAGTACTTC. The full variable domain, completed using reference TRBV7-2 and TRBJ2-7, is GAGVSQSPSNKVTEKGKDVELRCDPISGHTALYWYRQSLGQGLEFLIYFQGNSAPDKSGLPSDRFSAERTGGSVSTLTIQRTQQEDSAVYLCASRKGAGGSYEQYFGPGTRLTVT.

The chain employs TRBV12-3 or TRBV12-4 and TRBJ1-2, with D unclear. CDR3 size: 13 residues. Deletions cut 2 bases from V and 3 bases from J, with 7 bases between. The CDR3: CASSLSRDYGYTF. In DNA, the CDR3 is TGTGCCAGCAGTTTAAGCAGAGACTATGGCTACACCTTC.

The chain has TRBV6-2 or TRBV6-3 and TRBJ1-1, with 7 positions matching TRBD1. Trimming cost V 5 bases and J 1 base; bases outside gene matches: 10. Germline assignment: CDR1 MNHEY and CDR2 SVGEGT. The CDR3 totals 16 residues. CDR3 nucleotides: TGTGCCAGCAGTCCACCACAGGGGAGAGAGAACACTGAAGCTTTCTTT. Its translation is CASSPPQGRENTEAFF.

V gene TRBV9 combines with J gene TRBJ2-7; 10 nucleotides match TRBD2. Germline CDR1 and CDR2: SGDLS and YYNGEE. This CDR3 spans 15 amino acids. Unmatched junction bases numbered 9, after V lost 3 bases and J lost 6 bases. The CDR3 sequence: CASSDQAGGPGEQYF. The CDR3 DNA reads as TGTGCCAGCAGCGACCAAGCGGGAGGGCCGGGCGAGCAGTACTTC.

This chain uses TRBV2 with TRBJ2-2; 9 bases align to TRBD2. Germline CDR1 and CDR2: SNHLY and FYNNEI. The trim removed 6 bases at V and 4 bases at J, leaving 3 bases unmatched. The CDR3 covers 14 residues. In nucleotides, the CDR3 is TGTGCCAGCAGGCGGGAGGGCCCCACCGGGGAGCTGTTTTTT. This encodes CASRREGPTGELFF.